Listed below are T cell receptor beta chains from one sample, sequenced in a study of blood T cell repertoires in COVID-19. Sequencing was performed with immunoSEQ multiplex PCR; in TCRdb, only in-frame clones are kept and a portion is missing. Found here are about 130,000 clones, more than 80% of them singletons; the top ten hold roughly 4.5%. Sequencing was performed on peripheral blood. These receptors all stem from a human donor in a cohort sampled during active COVID-19. The CDR3 runs from the conserved cysteine through the conserved F or W. Fields, in order: J gene, D gene, V gene, clone size, CDR3 protein, CDR3 DNA. D genes are given only for firm matches. Not every row has a clone size; where given, it reads once, few, many or a size class.

TRBJ2-3 | TRBD2 | TRBV2 | . | CASSSGIFRDTQYF | TGTGCCAGCAGTAGCGGGATTTTCAGAGATACGCAGTATTTT
TRBJ2-3 | TRBD2 | TRBV7-2 | . | CASSLSSGVGDTQYF | TGTGCCAGCAGCTTATCCAGCGGGGTTGGAGATACGCAGTATTTT
TRBJ2-2 | TRBD2 | TRBV10-3 | . | CAISGSGTSTGELFF | TGTGCCATCAGTGGATCCGGGACTAGTACCGGGGAGCTGTTTTTT
TRBJ2-2 | TRBD2 | TRBV25-1 | . | CASSAGGYTGELFF | TGTGCCAGCAGTGCGGGGGGGTACACCGGGGAGCTGTTTTTT
TRBJ2-1 | . | TRBV24-1 | once | CATSDPLGEQFF | TGTGCCACCAGTGACCCCCTTGGCGAGCAGTTCTTC
TRBJ2-3 | . | TRBV6-2/TRBV6-3 | . | CASSSGGDADTQYF | TGTGCCAGCAGTTCTGGCGGGGACGCAGATACGCAGTATTTT
TRBJ1-2 | . | TRBV5-4 | . | CASSLAGQRLYGYTF | TGTGCCAGCAGCTTGGCCGGGCAGCGGCTTTATGGCTACACCTTC
TRBJ2-3 | . | TRBV7-9 | . | CASSLAHNSDTQYF | TGTGCCAGCAGCTTAGCCCATAACTCAGATACGCAGTATTTT
TRBJ1-3 | . | TRBV11-2 | . | CASKGGARPNPSGNTIYF | TGTGCCAGCAAGGGGGGGGCCAGACCCAATCCCTCTGGAAACACCATATATTTT
TRBJ2-1 | TRBD2 | TRBV5-1 | . | CASSLAGTSLNEQFF | TGCGCCAGCAGCTTGGCCGGGACTAGCTTAAATGAGCAGTTCTTC
TRBJ1-6 | TRBD1 | TRBV7-2 | . | CASSLGGGPGQGEGSPLHF | TGTGCCAGCAGCTTAGGGGGCGGCCCGGGACAGGGGGAGGGTTCACCCCTCCACTTT
TRBJ1-4 | . | TRBV27 | . | CASSPGIPSRGEKLFF | TGTGCCAGCAGTCCAGGAATTCCCTCCCGAGGGGAAAAACTGTTTTTT
TRBJ2-7 | . | TRBV7-2 | few | CASSFISYEQYF | TGTGCCAGCAGCTTTATCTCCTACGAGCAGTACTTC
TRBJ1-1 | TRBD1 | TRBV5-1 | . | CASRLTGPNTEAFF | TGCGCCAGCAGGTTGACAGGGCCTAACACTGAAGCTTTCTTT
TRBJ1-1 | . | TRBV3-1/TRBV3-2 | . | CASTDSAVAFF | TGTGCCAGCACGGACAGCGCCGTGGCTTTCTTT
TRBJ2-5 | . | TRBV7-3 | . | CASSPSGSPGETQYF | TGTGCCAGCAGCCCCTCCGGGAGTCCAGGCGAGACCCAGTACTTC
TRBJ1-2 | TRBD1 | TRBV6-5 | few | CASPGQNYGYTF | TGTGCCAGCCCGGGACAGAACTATGGCTACACCTTC
TRBJ2-5 | . | TRBV20-1 | once | CSASVAGQETQYF | TGCAGTGCTAGTGTCGCGGGACAGGAGACCCAGTACTTC
TRBJ2-3 | TRBD2 | TRBV7-2 | . | CASSSSGGTDTQYF | TGTGCCAGCAGCTCTAGCGGGGGCACAGATACGCAGTATTTT
TRBJ1-4 | TRBD1 | TRBV30 | . | CAWSAGTGDEKLFF | TGTGCCTGGAGCGCCGGGACAGGGGATGAAAAACTGTTTTTT
TRBJ2-3 | TRBD2 | TRBV6-5 | . | CASRFTSGSTDTQYF | TGTGCCAGCAGATTTACTAGCGGGAGCACAGATACGCAGTATTTT
TRBJ2-5 | TRBD2 | TRBV9 | . | CASSVDSGGAVETQYF | TGTGCCAGCAGCGTAGATTCGGGGGGGGCTGTCGAGACCCAGTACTTC
TRBJ2-1 | . | TRBV4-1 | . | CASSQSGTQYNEQFF | TGCGCCAGCAGCCAATCAGGGACTCAATACAATGAGCAGTTCTTC
TRBJ1-6 | . | TRBV6-5 | . | CASSYLGGSPPLHF | TGTGCCAGCAGTTACTTAGGAGGCTCGCCACCCCTCCACTTT
TRBJ2-3 | . | TRBV6-5 | . | CASSSPIGGEDTQYF | TGTGCCAGCAGTTCCCCCATTGGAGGGGAAGATACGCAGTATTTT
TRBJ1-4 | TRBD1 | TRBV27 | . | CASSLWGRGLTNEKLFF | TGTGCCAGCAGTTTATGGGGCAGGGGGCTCACTAATGAAAAACTGTTTTTT
TRBJ1-2 | . | TRBV3-1/TRBV3-2 | . | CASSQRGSNYGYTF | TGTGCCAGCAGCCAAAGGGGCTCTAACTATGGCTACACCTTC